This TCR beta chain emerged from a study of blood T cell repertoires in COVID-19 (dated by TCRdb to about 2020). For the study in its entirety: Samples covering the acute and convalescent phases of COVID-19 were provided by collaborators in the United States, Italy and Spain. The prospective study material was composed of cDNA or gDNA derived from T cells, B-cell-depleted T cells, or PBMCs. Where HLA class I and class II types were available, the types were taken from metadata supplied by the sample provider, not from assay-based typing. A freely available public database, intended as a resource for researchers studying the immune response to SARS-CoV-2, is where the repertoires were released. The samples were drawn from two sources: the first 160 participants of the ongoing ImmuneRACE study, and 950 to 1,500 subjects contributed by 6 global collaborators. Subjects who had been exposed to COVID-19, were actively infected with it, or had recovered from it provided the deeply sampled blood TCRbeta repertoires that made up the dataset. Sample metadata almost always included a de-identified subject ID, COVID-19 status, age in years and sex. Overall study outcomes, separate from this receptor: Clinical and demographic metadata were provided uncurated, with the amount varying by source and participant.

In regard to this clone: The target of this receptor is not known. Qualities for individual bases were not recorded, and no much larger clone is one base off.

Each collaborating institution followed its own protocols to collect whole blood in K2EDTA tubes. For TCRbeta analysis, collaborator samples were shipped as frozen whole blood, as isolated PBMCs, or as DNA extracted from either sample type. From V the trimming removes 4 bases and from J it removes 0 bases, while the gene matches leave 3 bases of the junction unaccounted for. The germline V gene yields LGHNA for CDR1 and YNFKEQ for CDR2. Reading from cysteine to phenylalanine, the CDR3 counts 16 amino acids. Only the CDR3 portion is preserved as DNA: 48 bases, with reading frame beginning at the first base. TCRbeta CDR3 regions were amplified from genomic DNA using the immunoSEQ Assay, a bias-controlled multiplex PCR. The authors' pipeline ran thus. The number of nucleated cells in each sample was estimated from the amplification of reference gene primers within the assay. To quantify the absolute abundance of each unique TCRbeta CDR3 rearrangement, sequence reads were collapsed and filtered. For each sample, productive Simpson clonality was calculated by taking the square root of Simpson's diversity index across productive rearrangements. The source is immuneACCESS, and TCRdb retained only in-frame sequences with V and J called. Part of the clones is not carried over; for the studies checked, unresolved V genes explain less than half of this, and the remainder is unexplained. The D gene and trimming were derived from the DNA, and the V and J assignments and clone size from that table. The sample table shows roughly 42,000 clones, and over 75% are seen once. The ten largest clonotypes hold over 8% of the sample.

This clonotype was obtained from a man aged 30-40 years with active or convalescent COVID-19. Sequencing was done on a sample of peripheral blood. The chain couples TRBV4-2 to TRBJ2-5, with TRBD2 identical over 12 junction bases. The CDR3 sequence is CASSRGTSGYQETQYF. The DNA reads TGTGCCAGCAGCCGCGGGACTAGCGGGTACCAAGAGACCCAGTACTTC.